This T cell receptor (beta chain) comes out of a study of T-cell memory formation after mild COVID-19. Broader study findings: Some clones that responded were present in memory (sampled pre-infection), which suggests cross-reactive memory joined. Contracting clones from day 15 to 85 showed balanced CD4/CD8; later expanders favored CD4+.

With regard to this clonotype: Its antigen is undetermined.

Germline lookup yields CDR1 MDHEN and CDR2 SYDVKM. The CDR3 contains 17 residues. V shed 3 bases and J 3 bases; nucleotides not matched to a gene: 11. 5'RACE primed at constant segments yielded TCR alpha and TCR beta cDNA libraries bearing sample barcodes and UMIs. TCRdb passed the 5' RACE reads through MiXCR, listing each CDR3 protein once. The table includes around 60,000 distinct CDR3 sequences, over 7.5% detected once. Sequencing was carried out using PBMCs or a T cell subset sorted from them (not recorded which). The sequence derives from a man younger than 35 who had mild COVID-19 (a few samples of this study predate the infection). Cell type and time point are not known. The genes are TRBV28 and TRBJ2-5; 9 bases line up with TRBD1. The CDR3, as DNA: TGTGCCAGCAGTTTGGGGTTGGGACAGGGAGGAGAAGAGACCCAGTACTTC. Its translation is CASSLGLGQGGEETQYF.